This T cell receptor (beta chain) was sequenced for a study of blood T cell repertoires in COVID-19. Study at large: The analysed material was cDNA or gDNA that came from T cells, B-cell-depleted T cells, or PBMCs.

The germline CDR1 and CDR2 sequences are SEHNR and FQNEAQ (reference sequence). The CDR3 length is 14 residues. V was pared by 5 bases and J by 7 bases, with 5 bases of the junction left unmatched. The protocol was immunoSEQ multiplex PCR, while the TCRdb copy is restricted to in-frame clones and leaves out a portion. The data show around 180,000 clones, with 80% to 85% seen just once and about 5% held by the top ten. Sequenced input: peripheral blood. V gene TRBV7-9 combines with J gene TRBJ1-4, with 9 bases matching TRBD1. The clonotype was recovered from a woman in her 30s with acute or convalescent COVID-19. The CDR3 nucleotides are TGTGCCAGCAGCGCCGGGACAGGGAGTGAAAAACTGTTTTTT. Its translation is CASSAGTGSEKLFF.